This T cell receptor (beta chain) was sequenced in a study of T cell responses to AZD1222 COVID-19 vaccine. TCRdb's copy holds only in-frame clones and misses some; the assay was immunoSEQ multiplex PCR. The top ten hold around 0.58% of the sample, which has 200,000 to 300,000 clones, 85% to 95% seen once. The sample in question was peripheral blood, obtained on day 0 of AZD1222 vaccination. The clonotype originates from an adult in good health.

In DNA form, the CDR3 reads TGTGCCAGCAGTTACTGGAACCGTAAAGGAGGGCTCGAGCAGTACTTC. Its protein product is CASSYWNRKGGLEQYF. This sequence joins TRBV6-5 and TRBJ2-7, with TRBD2 as a possible D gene (6 bases). CDR1 is MNHEY and CDR2 is SVGAGI in the germline V gene. V lost 1 base and J lost 6, with 19 bases in between. The CDR3 has 16 residues.